This T cell receptor (beta chain) emerged from a study of blood T cell repertoires in COVID-19. On the study more broadly: Samples came from the United States, Italy and Spain, spanning acute and convalescent COVID-19.

This clone was recorded once. The J segment lost 0 bases and the V segment lost 0 bases, leaving 8 bases of the junction unmatched. Germline loops: CDR1 PRHDT, CDR2 FYEKMQ (reference sequence). The length of the CDR3 is 19 residues. Methods used by the authors: Researchers report that nucleated cell counts were estimated from reference gene primer amplification. Libraries were prepared by immunoSEQ multiplex PCR; TCRdb keeps only in-frame clonotypes and omits some of them. D and trimming were read from the DNA, whereas the V and J calls and clone size are those reported in that table. The sample holds over 250,000 clones; under 90% are singletons and the top ten take around 3.9%. The study recruited people aged roughly 18 to 95 years across more than 20 US areas. Grouping used clinical history reported by participants in a survey and questionnaire.

The specimen was PBMCs or T cells enriched from blood (not recorded which). The chain has TRBV13 and TRBJ1-5, with 10 positions matching TRBD1. This sequence originates from a man between 25 and 39 years old with acute COVID-19. The CDR3: CASSLGGTGAVNSNQPQHF. The CDR3, as DNA: TGTGCCAGCAGCTTAGGAGGGACAGGGGCCGTCAATAGCAATCAGCCCCAGCATTTT.